These T cell receptor beta chains were read from a single sample in a study of cytomegalovirus exposure and HLA in healthy donors. Sequencing used immunoSEQ multiplex PCR; TCRdb keeps in-frame clones, though not all of them. The table has 100,000 to 150,000 clones, 8% to 11% seen once. Sequencing input: PBMCs. These receptors all stem from a woman aged 18-29 years in good health and CMV-seropositive. The CDR3 runs from the conserved cysteine through the conserved F or W. A D gene is named only where the DNA matches it firmly. The size field is filled for only some rows; it gives once, few, many or a size class.

V gene	J gene	clone size	D gene	CDR3 DNA	CDR3 protein
TRBV4-1	TRBJ1-1	NA	NA	TGCGCCAGCAGCCAAGTTGATCAGTGGAACACTGAAGCTTTCTTT	CASSQVDQWNTEAFF
TRBV19	TRBJ1-2	NA	TRBD1	TGTGCCAGTAGGACAGGGGTCTATGGCTACACCTTC	CASRTGVYGYTF
TRBV10-3	TRBJ1-1	few	NA	TGTGCCATCAGTGGGGGAGGAACCGCCCGCCCTGAAGCTTTCTTT	CAISGGGTARPEAFF
TRBV11-3	TRBJ2-1	NA	TRBD2	TGTGCCAGCAGCCTGTGGACTAGCGGGTACAATGAGCAGTTCTTC	CASSLWTSGYNEQFF
TRBV11-3	TRBJ2-7	few	TRBD2	TGTGCCAGCAGTCTCGCCCCGGGACTAGCGGGAGGGCCGGTCGAGCAGTACTTC	CASSLAPGLAGGPVEQYF
TRBV14	TRBJ1-5	NA	TRBD1	TGTGCCAGCAGCCTCGGGACAGGGGGGAATCAGCCCCAGCATTTT	CASSLGTGGNQPQHF
TRBV5-6	TRBJ1-1	NA	NA	TGTGCCAGCAGTCTTGGGGGGGGGACGGTGAACACTGAAGCTTTCTTT	CASSLGGGTVNTEAFF
TRBV9	TRBJ1-5	NA	NA	TGTGCCAGCAGCGTAGTTGCGAGGGTCCAGGATCAGCCCCAGCATTTT	CASSVVARVQDQPQHF
TRBV9	TRBJ2-4	NA	TRBD2	TGTGCCAGCAGCGCTGGGAGGGGCAAAAACATTCAGTACTTC	CASSAGRGKNIQYF
TRBV2	TRBJ1-1	NA	NA	TGTGCCAGCAGAGCTACGACAGGTTTGTTTTTCGGCACGAACACTGAGGCTTTCTTT	CASRATTGLFFGTNTEAFF
TRBV4-1	TRBJ1-1	once	TRBD1	TGCGCCAGCAGCCCAACCCAGGGGGCGCAGACTGAAGCTTTCTTT	CASSPTQGAQTEAFF
TRBV19	TRBJ2-1	few	TRBD2	TGTGCCAGTTCACTAGCGGCATACAATGAGCAGTTCTTC	CASSLAAYNEQFF
TRBV14	TRBJ1-5	few	NA	TGTGCCAGCAGTCCAGGGGTTAGGGAGCCCCAGCATTTT	CASSPGVREPQHF
TRBV6-5	TRBJ2-7	NA	NA	TGTGCCAGCGGGCTAGGGGCATGGAACTACGAGCAGTACTTC	CASGLGAWNYEQYF
TRBV29-1	TRBJ1-1	medium-sized	NA	TGCAGCGCCGTAAACACTGAAGCTTTCTTT	CSAVNTEAFF
TRBV30	TRBJ1-5	NA	NA	TGTGCCTGGAGTCTGAGGGGGAATCAGCCCCAGCATTTT	CAWSLRGNQPQHF
TRBV6-6	TRBJ2-3	NA	TRBD2	TGTGCCAGCACCCTTAGCCAGCGGGACGTAGATACGCAGTATTTT	CASTLSQRDVDTQYF